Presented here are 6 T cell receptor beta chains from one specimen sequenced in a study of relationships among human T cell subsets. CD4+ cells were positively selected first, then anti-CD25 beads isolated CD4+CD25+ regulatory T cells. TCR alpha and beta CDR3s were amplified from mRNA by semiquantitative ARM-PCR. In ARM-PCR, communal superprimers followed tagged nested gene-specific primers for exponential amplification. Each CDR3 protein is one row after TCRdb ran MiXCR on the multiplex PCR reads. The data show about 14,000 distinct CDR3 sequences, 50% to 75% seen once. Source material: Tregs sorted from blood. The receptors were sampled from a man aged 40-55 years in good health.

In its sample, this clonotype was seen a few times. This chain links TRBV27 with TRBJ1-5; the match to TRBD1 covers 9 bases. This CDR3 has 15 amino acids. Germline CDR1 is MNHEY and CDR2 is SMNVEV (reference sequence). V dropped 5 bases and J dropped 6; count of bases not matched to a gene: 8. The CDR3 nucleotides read TGTGCCAGCAGTCTCCTCCGGGACAGGGTTCAGCCCCAGCATTTT. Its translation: CASSLLRDRVQPQHF.

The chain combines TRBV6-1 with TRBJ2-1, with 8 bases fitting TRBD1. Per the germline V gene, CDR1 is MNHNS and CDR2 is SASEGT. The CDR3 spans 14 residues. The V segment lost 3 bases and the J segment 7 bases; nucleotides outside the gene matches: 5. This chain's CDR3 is CASSEMDRVNEQFF. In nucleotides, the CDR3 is TGTGCCAGCAGTGAGATGGACAGGGTTAATGAGCAGTTCTTC.

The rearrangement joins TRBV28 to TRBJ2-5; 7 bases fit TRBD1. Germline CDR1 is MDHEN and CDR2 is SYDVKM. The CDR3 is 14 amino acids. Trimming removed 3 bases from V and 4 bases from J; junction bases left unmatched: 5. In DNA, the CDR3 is TGTGCCAGCAGTTTCCCGGGGACAGCAGAGACCCAGTACTTC. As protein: CASSFPGTAETQYF.

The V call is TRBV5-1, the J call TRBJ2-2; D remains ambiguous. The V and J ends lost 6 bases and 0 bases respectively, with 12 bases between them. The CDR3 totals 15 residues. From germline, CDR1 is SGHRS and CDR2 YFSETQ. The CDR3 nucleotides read TGCGCCAGCAATTTTGACATTACGAACACCGGGGAGCTGTTTTTT. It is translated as CASNFDITNTGELFF.

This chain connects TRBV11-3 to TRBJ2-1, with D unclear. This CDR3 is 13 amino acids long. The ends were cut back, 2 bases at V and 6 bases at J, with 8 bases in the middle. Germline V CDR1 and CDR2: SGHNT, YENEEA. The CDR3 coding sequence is TGTGCCAGCAGCTTAAGTGACGGCAATGAGCAGTTCTTC. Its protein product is CASSLSDGNEQFF.

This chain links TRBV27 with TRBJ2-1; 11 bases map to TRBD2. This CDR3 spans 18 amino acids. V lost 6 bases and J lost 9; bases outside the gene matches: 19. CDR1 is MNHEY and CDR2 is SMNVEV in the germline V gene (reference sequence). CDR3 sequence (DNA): TGTGCCAGCAGCCCCAGGAGGGGACTAGCGGAGCCAATTAGTGAGCAGTTCTTC. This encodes CASSPRRGLAEPISEQFF.